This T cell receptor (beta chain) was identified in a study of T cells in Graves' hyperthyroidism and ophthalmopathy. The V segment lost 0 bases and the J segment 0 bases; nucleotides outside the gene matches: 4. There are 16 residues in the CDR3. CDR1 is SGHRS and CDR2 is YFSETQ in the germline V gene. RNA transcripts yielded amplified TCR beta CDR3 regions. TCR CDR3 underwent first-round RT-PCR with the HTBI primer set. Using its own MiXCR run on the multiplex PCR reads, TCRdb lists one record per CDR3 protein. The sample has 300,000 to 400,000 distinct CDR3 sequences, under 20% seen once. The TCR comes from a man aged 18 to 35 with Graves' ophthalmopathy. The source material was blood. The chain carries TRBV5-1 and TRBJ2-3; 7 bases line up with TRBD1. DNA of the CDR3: TGCGCCAGCAGCTTGGAACAGGGGCCTAGCACAGATACGCAGTATTTT. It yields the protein CASSLEQGPSTDTQYF.